These T cell receptor beta chains were read from a single sample in a study of T-cell memory formation after mild COVID-19. TCRdb called the 5' RACE reads again in MiXCR, with one record for every CDR3 protein. The data show 350,000 to 500,000 distinct CDR3 sequences, roughly 18% seen once. Sequencing input: PBMCs or a T cell subset sorted from them (not recorded which). The receptors were gathered from a young man who had mild COVID-19 (a few samples of this study predate the infection). Cell type and time point are not known. Both conserved end residues are part of each CDR3. Fields, in order: V gene, D gene, clone size, J gene, CDR3 DNA, CDR3 protein. D genes are given only for firm matches. Not all rows give a size; the values are once, few, many and, for expanded clones, a class.

V: TRBV5-4
D: NA
size: few
J: TRBJ2-5
DNA: TGTGCCAGCAGCCCCCGACAGGCCCAAGAGACCCAGTACTTC
CDR3: CASSPRQAQETQYF

V: TRBV6-5
D: NA
size: NA
J: TRBJ1-3
DNA: TGTGCCAGCAGTTACTCGACCAGCTCTGGAAACACCATATATTTT
CDR3: CASSYSTSSGNTIYF

V: TRBV29-1
D: NA
size: NA
J: TRBJ2-3
DNA: TGCAGCGTTGAGTCAGCAACCCGCACAGATACGCAGTATTTT
CDR3: CSVESATRTDTQYF

V: TRBV6-5
D: NA
size: few
J: TRBJ2-5
DNA: TGTGCCAGCAGCTACAGGGAATTTGAGACCCAGTACTTC
CDR3: CASSYREFETQYF

V: TRBV6-5
D: NA
size: NA
J: TRBJ1-6
DNA: TGTGCCAGCAGACGGTATAATTCACCCCTCCACTTT
CDR3: CASRRYNSPLHF

V: TRBV5-6
D: NA
size: NA
J: TRBJ1-1
DNA: TGTGCCAGCAGCTCAATCAGGGGAGGCAACACTGAAGCTTTCTTT
CDR3: CASSSIRGGNTEAFF

V: TRBV6-5
D: NA
size: few
J: TRBJ1-6
DNA: TGTGCCAGCAGTTACTCTGCAGGGGCCTCACCCCTCCACTTT
CDR3: CASSYSAGASPLHF

V: TRBV12-3/TRBV12-4
D: NA
size: NA
J: TRBJ2-1
DNA: TGTGCCAGCAGCCCGAACAGGGGTAGCGGCGATAGCTCCTACAATGAGCAGTTCTTC
CDR3: CASSPNRGSGDSSYNEQFF

V: TRBV5-1
D: TRBD2
size: many
J: TRBJ2-2
DNA: TGCGCCAGCAGCTCAACTAGCGGTATTAACACCGGGGAGCTGTTTTTT
CDR3: CASSSTSGINTGELFF

V: TRBV4-2
D: NA
size: NA
J: TRBJ2-5
DNA: TGTGCCAGCAGCTTACGGGACACCCGCCAAGAGACCCAGTACTTC
CDR3: CASSLRDTRQETQYF

V: TRBV20-1
D: NA
size: NA
J: TRBJ2-5
DNA: TGCAGTGCGAGGGGCAGGGGGGCCCCGGCCCAGTACTTC
CDR3: CSARGRGAPAQYF

V: TRBV25-1
D: NA
size: many
J: TRBJ1-4
DNA: TGTGCCAGCAGTGAATCAAAGGGAGGGGAAAAACTGTTTTTT
CDR3: CASSESKGGEKLFF

V: TRBV7-9
D: TRBD1
size: NA
J: TRBJ2-4
DNA: TGTGCCAGCAGCTTTGCCGGGACAGGGTTAAACATTCAGTACTTC
CDR3: CASSFAGTGLNIQYF

V: TRBV4-1
D: NA
size: NA
J: TRBJ1-5
DNA: TGCGCCAGCAGCCAAGCCCAGGGAGATAGCAATCAGCCCCAGCATTTT
CDR3: CASSQAQGDSNQPQHF

V: TRBV12-3/TRBV12-4
D: NA
size: few
J: TRBJ1-1
DNA: TGTGCCAGCATCGAGGCCCAGGGCACTGAAGCTTTCTTT
CDR3: CASIEAQGTEAFF

V: TRBV19
D: NA
size: NA
J: TRBJ2-7
DNA: TGTGCCAGTAGTCTACCGGGGCGTTCCGCCGAGCAGTACTTC
CDR3: CASSLPGRSAEQYF

V: TRBV6-6
D: NA
size: NA
J: TRBJ2-1
DNA: TGTGCCAGCAAGGGCGGCTCCTACAATGAGCAGTTCTTC
CDR3: CASKGGSYNEQFF

V: TRBV28
D: NA
size: few
J: TRBJ1-2
DNA: TGTGCCAGCAGTTTGGGTGACGGAACGGGTGGCTACACCTTC
CDR3: CASSLGDGTGGYTF

V: TRBV29-1
D: NA
size: NA
J: TRBJ2-5
DNA: TGCAGCGTGTACAGGGCCGTAGGAGAGACCCAGTACTTC
CDR3: CSVYRAVGETQYF

V: TRBV6-2/TRBV6-3
D: NA
size: few
J: TRBJ2-7
DNA: TGTGCCAGCAGTCGCGGCGGCTCGTCAGGTGGGTACGAGCAGTACTTC
CDR3: CASSRGGSSGGYEQYF